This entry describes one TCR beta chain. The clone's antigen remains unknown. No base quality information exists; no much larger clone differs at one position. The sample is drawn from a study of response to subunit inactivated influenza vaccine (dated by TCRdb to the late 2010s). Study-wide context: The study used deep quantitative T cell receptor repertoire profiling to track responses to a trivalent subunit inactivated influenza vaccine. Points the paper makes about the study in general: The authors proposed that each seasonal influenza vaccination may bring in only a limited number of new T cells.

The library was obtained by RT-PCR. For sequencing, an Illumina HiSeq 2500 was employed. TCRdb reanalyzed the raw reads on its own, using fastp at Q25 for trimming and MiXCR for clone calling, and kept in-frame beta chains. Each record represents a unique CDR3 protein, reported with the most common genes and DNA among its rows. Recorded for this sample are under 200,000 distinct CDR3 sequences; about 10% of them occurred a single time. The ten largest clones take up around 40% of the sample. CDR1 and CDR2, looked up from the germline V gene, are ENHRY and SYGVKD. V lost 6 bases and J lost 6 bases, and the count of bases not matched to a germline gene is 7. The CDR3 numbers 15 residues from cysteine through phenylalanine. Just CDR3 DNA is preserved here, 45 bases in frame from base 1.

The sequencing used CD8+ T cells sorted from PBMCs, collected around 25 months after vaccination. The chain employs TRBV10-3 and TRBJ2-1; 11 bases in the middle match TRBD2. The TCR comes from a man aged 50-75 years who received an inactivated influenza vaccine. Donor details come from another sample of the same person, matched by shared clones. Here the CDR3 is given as CAISLTSGTSNEQFF. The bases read TGTGCCATCAGCTTGACTAGCGGGACGAGCAATGAGCAGTTCTTC.